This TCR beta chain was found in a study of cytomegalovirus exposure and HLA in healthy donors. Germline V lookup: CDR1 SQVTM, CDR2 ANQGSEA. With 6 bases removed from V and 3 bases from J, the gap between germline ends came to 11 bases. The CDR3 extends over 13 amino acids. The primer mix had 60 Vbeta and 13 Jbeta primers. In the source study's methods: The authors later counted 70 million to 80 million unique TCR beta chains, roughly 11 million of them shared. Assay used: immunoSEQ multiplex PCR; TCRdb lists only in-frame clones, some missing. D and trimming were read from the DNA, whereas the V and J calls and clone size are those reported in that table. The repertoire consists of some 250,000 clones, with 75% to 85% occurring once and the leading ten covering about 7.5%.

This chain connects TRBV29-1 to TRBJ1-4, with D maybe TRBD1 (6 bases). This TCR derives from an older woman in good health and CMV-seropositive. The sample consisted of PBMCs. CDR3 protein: CSVGDTPNEKLFF. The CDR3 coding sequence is TGCAGCGTCGGGGACACCCCTAATGAAAAACTGTTTTTT.